In this sample, the clone carrying this TCR beta chain turned up once. Time point meaning: cycle 4 day 1 (C4D1), after more than five weeks of nivolumab. Relapse was seen in all patients after autologous stem cell transplantation, and brentuximab vedotin exposure was variable. This record belongs to a study of PD-1 blockade in classical Hodgkin lymphoma. Clones were sequenced by immunoSEQ multiplex PCR, and TCRdb holds only the in-frame ones, with some missing. The table records roughly 100,000 clones, around 90% of them present only once. The germline gives CDR1 SGHTA, CDR2 FQGNSA. The length of the CDR3 is 12 residues. Trimming left V 2 bases short and J 4 bases short, with 5 bases between.

The receptor was derived from a human donor with classical Hodgkin lymphoma. The specimen was peripheral blood mononuclear cells (PBMCs), collected before the fourth cycle of nivolumab. The chain has TRBV7-2 and TRBJ1-2; D gene unclear. CDR3 nucleotides: TGTGCCAGCAGCTTACAAGTCTATGGCTACACCTTC. This encodes CASSLQVYGYTF. The full variable domain, with the rest looked up from reference TRBV7-2 and TRBJ1-2, is GAGVSQSPSNKVTEKGKDVELRCDPISGHTALYWYRQSLGQGLEFLIYFQGNSAPDKSGLPSDRFSAERTGGSVSTLTIQRTQQEDSAVYLCASSLQVYGYTFGSGTRLTVV.